These 15 T cell receptor beta chains share one sample of origin, sequenced in a study of Graves' ophthalmopathy and Graves' hyperthyroidism. RNA transcripts provided the template for amplifying TCR beta CDR3 regions. RT-PCR in the first round used HTBI primers; a second-round multiplex PCR followed. TCRdb re-analysed the multiplex PCR reads in MiXCR, keeping a single row per CDR3 protein. This table has over a million distinct CDR3 sequences, about 36% appearing once. The sequencing sample was made of peripheral blood or thyroid tissue (not recorded which). Every receptor here comes from an adult man with Graves' hyperthyroidism.

V and J are TRBV13 and TRBJ1-3; D not resolved. Germline V gives CDR1 PRHDT, CDR2 FYEKMQ (reference sequence). The CDR3 length is 12 residues. The V end was cut by 4 bases, the J end by 5 bases, with 6 bases between. CDR3 sequence (DNA): TGTGCCAGCAGCTCTCGTAGAAACACCATATATTTT. Protein sequence: CASSSRRNTIYF.

Notes on this clonotype: The germline gene is not matched at one end of the junction; a read error may be the cause. This sequence joins TRBV10-3 and TRBJ1-1; TRBD1 matches at 7 bases. The length of the CDR3 is 16 residues. Per germline, CDR1 ENHRY and CDR2 SYGVKD. The CDR3 DNA reads as TGTGCCAGCAGTAAAACGGGACAGTTCTTGAACACTGAAGCTTTCTTT. Amino acids: CASSKTGQFLNTEAFF.

The chain carries TRBV7-9 and TRBJ1-1; 9 bases line up with TRBD1. The CDR3 runs 19 residues. Germline V gene data show CDR1 as SEHNR and CDR2 as FQNEAQ (reference sequence). Trimming at V came to 5 bases and at J to 0 bases, leaving 16 bases not matched to a gene. CDR3 in DNA: TGTGCCAGCAGCCAAGATTTAGCCGGGACAGGGAACGTGAACACTGAAGCTTTCTTT. Its protein product is CASSQDLAGTGNVNTEAFF. Full variable domain (outside the CDR3, taken from reference TRBV7-9 and TRBJ1-1): DTGVSQNPRHKITKRGQNVTFRCDPISEHNRLYWYRQTLGQGPEFLTYFQNEAQLEKSRLLSDRFSAERPKGSFSTLEIQRTEQGDSAMYLCASSQDLAGTGNVNTEAFFGQGTRLTVV.

A remark on this clonotype: Just one base apart from a much larger clone, this may be a read error. In DNA, the CDR3 is TGTGCCAGCAGCTTCGGTTTGGGACTAGCGAGCTACGAGCAGTACTTC. Residues: CASSFGLGLASYEQYF. The gene calls are TRBV7-2 and TRBJ2-7; TRBD2 matches at 10 bases. This CDR3 is built from 16 residues. V dropped 3 bases and J dropped 3; count of bases not matched to a gene: 8. Germline V lookup: CDR1 SGHTA, CDR2 FQGNSA.

This clonotype occurred many times. The chain uses TRBV12-3 or TRBV12-4 and TRBJ1-1; no firm D call. The CDR3 spans 15 residues. Trimming shortened V by 1 base and J by 0 bases, and 9 bases separated the two germline ends. CDR3 residues: CASSLGVALNTEAFF. The CDR3 DNA is TGTGCCAGCAGTTTAGGGGTAGCGTTGAACACTGAAGCTTTCTTT.

The chain is built from TRBV12-3 or TRBV12-4 and TRBJ2-5; D gene uncertain. This CDR3 spans 10 amino acids. V was clipped by 8 bases and J by 7 bases, with 8 bases between them. The CDR3 region is CASAPGTQYF. The CDR3 DNA follows: TGTGCCAGCGCTCCTGGGACCCAGTACTTC.

This clonotype has a count of ten or more. The rearrangement joins TRBV9 to TRBJ1-3; 10 bases agree with TRBD1. The CDR3 length is 17 residues. Trimming removed 0 bases from V and 0 bases from J; junction bases left unmatched: 3. Per the germline V gene, CDR1 is SGDLS and CDR2 is YYNGEE. For the CDR3, the DNA is TGTGCCAGCAGCGTAGCGACAGGGGGCTACTCTGGAAACACCATATATTTT. It encodes CASSVATGGYSGNTIYF.

This clonotype was detected a few times. This sequence joins TRBV5-1 and TRBJ2-3; D tentatively fits TRBD1 or TRBD2 (5 bases each). This CDR3 spans 14 amino acids. Germline-derived CDR1 and CDR2 are SGHRS and YFSETQ. V was trimmed by 5 bases and J by 6 bases, leaving 16 bases between them. This chain's CDR3 is CASRDTSGVDTQYF. The CDR3 DNA follows: TGCGCCAGCAGGGACACCTCCGGGGTGGATACGCAGTATTTT.

This clonotype occurred a few times. With a much larger clone just one base away, this may be a read error. No conserved phenylalanine or tryptophan is present at the end of the CDR3, so a read error is the likely explanation. The V and J genes are TRBV7-3 and TRBJ2-7; perhaps TRBD2 as D (6 bases). With 5 bases removed from V and 0 bases from J, the gap between germline ends came to 17 bases. The germline V gene has CDR1 SGHTA and CDR2 FQGTGA. This CDR3 contains 16 residues. The CDR3 nucleotides read TGTGCCAGCAGCGTCGCTCTAGCGCGCGGCTCCTACGAGCAGTACCTC. Protein sequence: CASSVALARGSYEQYL.

The V gene is TRBV20-1, the J gene TRBJ2-5; tentative D call: TRBD1 (6 bases). The germline gives CDR1 DFQATT, CDR2 SNEGSKA (reference sequence). The CDR3 is 14 residues long. V was cut by 1 base and J by 5 bases, with 14 bases left in between. The CDR3 spells CSARGLQGWETQYF. In DNA, the CDR3 is TGCAGTGCTAGAGGCTTACAGGGTTGGGAGACCCAGTACTTC.

On this clonotype itself: Possible read error: a much larger clone is one base away. The V call is TRBV7-2, the J call TRBJ2-7; the D gene is possibly TRBD2 (5 bases). CDR3 length: 12 amino acids. Germline CDR1 and CDR2: SGHTA and FQGNSA. The V and J ends lost 5 bases and 7 bases respectively, with 12 bases between them. DNA of the CDR3: TGTGCCAGCAGCCTAACTAGGTGGGAGCAGTACTTC. The encoded protein is CASSLTRWEQYF.

Many counts were recorded for this clonotype. This sequence joins TRBV7-8 and TRBJ2-7, with 8 bases fitting TRBD1. This CDR3 region has 15 residues. V gave up 2 bases and J gave up 2 bases; unmatched junction bases: 5. Germline V lookup: CDR1 SGHVS, CDR2 FQNEAQ. The CDR3 sequence: CASSLLGTGTYEQYF. Here the CDR3 DNA reads TGTGCCAGCAGCTTACTGGGGACAGGTACCTACGAGCAGTACTTC.

The chain links TRBV10-3 to TRBJ1-5, with D possibly TRBD1 on 6 matching bases. Trimming shortened V by 10 bases and J by 6 bases, and 19 bases separated the two germline ends. The CDR3 is 14 residues long. Germline-derived CDR1 and CDR2 are ENHRY and SYGVKD. CDR3 DNA: TGTGCCAGCACCATAGGGGGGAGTGGTCAGCCCCAGCATTTT. It codes for CASTIGGSGQPQHF.

This clonotype came up many times. The chain is built from TRBV4-2 and TRBJ2-7; unclear D gene. Germline values: CDR1 LGHNA, CDR2 YNFKEQ. V shed 3 bases and J shed 2 bases, with 17 bases lying between them. The CDR3 has 16 amino acids. In nucleotides, the CDR3 is TGTGCCAGCAGCCAGGTAGACTTAACGGTCCCCTACGAGCAGTACTTC. Its protein product is CASSQVDLTVPYEQYF.

The J gene is TRBJ2-5, the V gene TRBV7-2; possibly TRBD2 for D (6 bases). Trimming stripped 2 bases from V and 1 base from J, with 17 bases between. CDR3 length: 17 residues. Looked up from germline, CDR1 is SGHTA and CDR2 is FQGNSA. The CDR3 protein is CASSLLRGSGGQETQYF. CDR3 coding DNA: TGTGCCAGCAGCTTATTGCGAGGGTCCGGGGGCCAAGAGACCCAGTACTTC.